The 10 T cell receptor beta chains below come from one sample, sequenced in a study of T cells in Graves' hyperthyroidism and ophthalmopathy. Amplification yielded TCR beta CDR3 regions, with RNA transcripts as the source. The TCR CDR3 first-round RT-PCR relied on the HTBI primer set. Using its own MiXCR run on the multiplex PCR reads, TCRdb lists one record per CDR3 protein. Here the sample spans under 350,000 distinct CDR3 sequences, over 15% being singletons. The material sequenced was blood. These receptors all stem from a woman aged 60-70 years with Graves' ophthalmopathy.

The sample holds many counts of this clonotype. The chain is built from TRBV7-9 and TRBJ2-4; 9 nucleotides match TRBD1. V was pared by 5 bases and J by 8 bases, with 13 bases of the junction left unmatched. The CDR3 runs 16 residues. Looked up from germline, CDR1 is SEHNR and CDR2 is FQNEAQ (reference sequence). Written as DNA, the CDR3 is TGTGCCAGCAGCCCGGCACAGGGGGCGATGAGGGACATTCAGTACTTC. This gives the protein CASSPAQGAMRDIQYF.

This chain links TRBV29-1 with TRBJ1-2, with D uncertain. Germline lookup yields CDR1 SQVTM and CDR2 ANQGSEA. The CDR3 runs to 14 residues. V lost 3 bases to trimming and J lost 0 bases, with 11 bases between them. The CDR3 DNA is TGCAGCGTTGACCCCCGGAGAGCTAACTATGGCTACACCTTC. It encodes CSVDPRRANYGYTF.

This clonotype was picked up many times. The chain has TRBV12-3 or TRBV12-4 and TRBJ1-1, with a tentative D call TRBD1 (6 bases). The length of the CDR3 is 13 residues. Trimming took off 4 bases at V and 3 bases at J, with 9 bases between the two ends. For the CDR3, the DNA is TGTGCCAGCAGTTCAGGGGCGCACACTGAAGCTTTCTTT. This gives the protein CASSSGAHTEAFF.

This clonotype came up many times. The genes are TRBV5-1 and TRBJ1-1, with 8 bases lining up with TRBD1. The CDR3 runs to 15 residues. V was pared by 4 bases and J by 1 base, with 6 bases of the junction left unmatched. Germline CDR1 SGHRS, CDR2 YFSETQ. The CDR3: CASSGFDRGNTEAFF. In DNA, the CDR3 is TGCGCCAGCAGCGGGTTCGACAGGGGGAACACTGAAGCTTTCTTT.

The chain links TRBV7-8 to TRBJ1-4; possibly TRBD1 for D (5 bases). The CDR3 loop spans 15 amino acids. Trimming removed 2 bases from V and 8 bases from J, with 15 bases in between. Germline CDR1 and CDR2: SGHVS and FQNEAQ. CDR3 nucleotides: TGTGCCAGCAGCTTATATGGGGGGATGAGCGAAAAACTGTTTTTT. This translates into CASSLYGGMSEKLFF.

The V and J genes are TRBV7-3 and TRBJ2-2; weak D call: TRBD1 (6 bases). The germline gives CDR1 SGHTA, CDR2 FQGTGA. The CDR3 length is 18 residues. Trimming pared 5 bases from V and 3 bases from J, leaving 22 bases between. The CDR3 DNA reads TGTGCCAGCAGCGTAGGGACACCCCAATCCGAGGACACCGGGGAGCTGTTTTTT. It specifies CASSVGTPQSEDTGELFF.

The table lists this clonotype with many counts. CDR3 bases: TGCGCCAGCAGCTTCGGGGACAGGGAATACGAGCAGTACTTC. Translated, it gives CASSFGDREYEQYF. The chain joins TRBV5-1 to TRBJ2-7; TRBD1 aligns across 9 bases. This CDR3 spans 14 amino acids. CDR1 SGHRS and CDR2 YFSETQ come from the germline V gene. J gave up 4 bases and V 2 bases, and 4 bases lay outside the gene matches.

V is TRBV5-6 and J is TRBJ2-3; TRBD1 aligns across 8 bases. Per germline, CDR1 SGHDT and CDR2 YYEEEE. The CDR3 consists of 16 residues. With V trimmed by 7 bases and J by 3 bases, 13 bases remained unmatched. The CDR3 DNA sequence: TGTGCCAGCGGGTTTCAGGGGGCAGGATGGACAGATACGCAGTATTTT. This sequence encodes CASGFQGAGWTDTQYF.

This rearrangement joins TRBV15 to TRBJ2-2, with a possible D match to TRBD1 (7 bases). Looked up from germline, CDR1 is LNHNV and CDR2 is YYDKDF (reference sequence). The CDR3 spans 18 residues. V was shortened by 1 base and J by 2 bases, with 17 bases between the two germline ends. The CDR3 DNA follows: TGTGCCACCAGCAGAGGGAGGGGGCCCTCCTTAAACACCGGGGAGCTGTTTTTT. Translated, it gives CATSRGRGPSLNTGELFF. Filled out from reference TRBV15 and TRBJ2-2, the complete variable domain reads DAMVIQNPRYQVTQFGKPVTLSCSQTLNHNVMYWYQQKSSQAPKLLFHYYDKDFNNEADTPDNFQSRRPNTSFCFLDIRSPGLGDTAMYLCATSRGRGPSLNTGELFFGEGSRLTVL.

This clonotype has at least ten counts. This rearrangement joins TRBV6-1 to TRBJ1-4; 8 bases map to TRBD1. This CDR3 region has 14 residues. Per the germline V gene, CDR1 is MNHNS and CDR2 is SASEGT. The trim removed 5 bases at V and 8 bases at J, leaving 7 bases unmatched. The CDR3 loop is CASSRDRGQEKLFF. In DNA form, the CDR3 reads TGTGCCAGCAGTCGCGACAGGGGACAAGAAAAACTGTTTTTT.